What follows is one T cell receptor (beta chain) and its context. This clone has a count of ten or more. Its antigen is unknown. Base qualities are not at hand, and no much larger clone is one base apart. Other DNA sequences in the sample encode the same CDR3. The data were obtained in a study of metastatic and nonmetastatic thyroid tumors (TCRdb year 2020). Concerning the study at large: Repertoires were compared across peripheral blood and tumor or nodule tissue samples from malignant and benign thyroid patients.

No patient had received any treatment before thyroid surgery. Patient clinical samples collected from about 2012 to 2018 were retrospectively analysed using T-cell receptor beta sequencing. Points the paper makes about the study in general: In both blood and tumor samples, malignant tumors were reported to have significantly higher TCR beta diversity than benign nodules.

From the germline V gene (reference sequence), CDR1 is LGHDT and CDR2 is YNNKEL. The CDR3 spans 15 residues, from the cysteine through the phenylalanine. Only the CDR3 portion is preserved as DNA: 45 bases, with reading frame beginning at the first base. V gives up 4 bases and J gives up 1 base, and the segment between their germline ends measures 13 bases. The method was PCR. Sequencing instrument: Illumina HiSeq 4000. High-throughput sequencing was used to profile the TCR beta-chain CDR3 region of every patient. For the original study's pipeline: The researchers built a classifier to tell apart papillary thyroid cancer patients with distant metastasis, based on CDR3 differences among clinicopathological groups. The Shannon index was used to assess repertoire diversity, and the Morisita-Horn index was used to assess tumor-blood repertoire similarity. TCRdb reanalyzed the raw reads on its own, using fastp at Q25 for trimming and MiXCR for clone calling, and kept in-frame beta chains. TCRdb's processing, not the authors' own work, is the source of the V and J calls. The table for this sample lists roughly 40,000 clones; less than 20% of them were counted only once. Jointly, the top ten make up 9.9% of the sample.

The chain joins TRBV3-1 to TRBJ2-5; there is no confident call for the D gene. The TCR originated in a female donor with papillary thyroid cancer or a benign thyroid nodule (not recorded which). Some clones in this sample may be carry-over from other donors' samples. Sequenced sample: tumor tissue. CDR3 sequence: CASSPSKRPQETQYF. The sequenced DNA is TGTGCCAGCAGCCCCTCCAAGAGGCCCCAAGAGACCCAGTACTTC.